The 4 T cell receptor beta chains in this list originate from one sample, sequenced in a study of blood T cell repertoires in COVID-19. TCRdb keeps only in-frame clones here, not all; method: immunoSEQ multiplex PCR. Seen here are fewer than 300,000 clones, 85% observed once, and the top ten hold roughly 2.7%. Sequencing was carried out using PBMCs or T cells enriched from blood (not recorded which). The receptors stem from a woman in her forties or fifties who had recovered from COVID-19.

This chain uses TRBV5-5 with TRBJ2-2; 7 positions agree with TRBD2. Per germline, CDR1 SGHKS and CDR2 YYEKEE (reference sequence). After removal of 4 bases from V and 1 base from J, the junction contained 10 bases not matched to a gene. The CDR3 contains 17 residues. The CDR3 here is CASSHISSGGNTGELFF. CDR3 DNA sequence: TGTGCCAGCAGCCACATTTCTAGCGGAGGGAACACCGGGGAGCTGTTTTTT. Full variable domain (rest looked up from reference TRBV5-5 and TRBJ2-2): DAGVTQSPTHLIKTRGQQVTLRCSPISGHKSVSWYQQVLGQGPQFIFQYYEKEERGRGNFPDRFSARQFPNYSSELNVNALLLGDSALYLCASSHISSGGNTGELFFGEGSRLTVL.

This clone showed up just once. The chain uses TRBV19 and TRBJ1-5, with D possibly matching TRBD1 (6 bases). Germline lookup yields CDR1 LNHDA and CDR2 SQIVND (reference sequence). The germline V and J ends were trimmed by 3 bases and 7 bases, with 19 bases remaining between them. The CDR3 is made up of 16 amino acids. CDR3 residues: CASSISGTTRGQPQHF. The DNA for the CDR3 is TGTGCCAGTAGTATTTCCGGGACAACAAGGGGACAGCCCCAGCATTTT. Together with reference TRBV19 and TRBJ1-5, the CDR3 gives the full variable domain: DGGITQSPKYLFRKEGQNVTLSCEQNLNHDAMYWYRQDPGQGLRLIYYSQIVNDFQKGDIAEGYSVSREKKESFPLTVTSAQKNPTAFYLCASSISGTTRGQPQHFGDGTRLSIL.

This CDR3 reads CATSDTYGGGSGTDTQYF. As DNA, the CDR3 is TGTGCCACCAGTGACACTTACGGTGGGGGGTCTGGCACAGATACGCAGTATTTT. The V and J genes are TRBV24-1 and TRBJ2-3, with D possibly TRBD2 on 6 matching bases. Trimming shortened V by 4 bases and J by 1 base, and 20 bases separated the two germline ends. The CDR3 length is 18 residues. Germline CDR1 reads KGHDR; CDR2 reads SFDVKD.

This clone was observed a single time. The chain combines TRBV19 with TRBJ2-2, with 9 bases that match TRBD1. V dropped 9 bases and J dropped 4; count of bases not matched to a gene: 9. The length of the CDR3 is 15 residues. CDR1 LNHDA and CDR2 SQIVND come from the germline V gene (reference sequence). CDR3 nucleotide sequence: TGTGCCAGCCGCGTGACAGGGGGGGCCACCGGGGAGCTGTTTTTT. It codes for CASRVTGGATGELFF.